This T cell receptor beta chain came from a study of blood T cell repertoires in COVID-19. The data were produced by immunoSEQ multiplex PCR, yet TCRdb's version contains in-frame clones alone and is incomplete. The sample has roughly 97,000 clones, roughly 91% seen once. Germline CDR1 reads SGHTA; CDR2 reads FQGTGA. V was pared by 4 bases and J by 2 bases, with 16 bases between. The CDR3 consists of 16 residues. The sequence derives from a human donor in a cohort sampled during active COVID-19. The sample comprised peripheral blood. The V gene is TRBV7-3, the J gene TRBJ2-3, with D possibly matching TRBD2 (7 bases). The CDR3: CASSWTGGRVTDTQYF. CDR3 nucleotide sequence: TGTGCCAGCAGCTGGACGGGGGGCAGAGTCACAGATACGCAGTATTTT. Using reference TRBV7-3 and TRBJ2-3 for the parts outside the CDR3, the full variable domain is GAGVSQTPSNKVTEKGKYVELRCDPISGHTALYWYRQSLGQGPEFLIYFQGTGAADDSGLPNDRFFAVRPEGSVSTLKIQRTERGDSAVYLCASSWTGGRVTDTQYFGPGTRLTVL.